This entry lists 5 T cell receptor beta chains sequenced from one sample in a study of radiation and T cells in renal cell carcinoma. Time point denoted: blood 2 weeks post-SBRT. Treatment specified: 15 Gy SBRT to primary tumor, nephrectomy 4 weeks later. Repertoires were generated with immunoSEQ multiplex PCR, while TCRdb's copy carries only in-frame clones and drops some. The table records some 75,000 clones, more than 75% of them present only once. Here the sequenced sample was blood, taken from a patient whose treatment included radiotherapy and nephrectomy. Receptor source: a man aged 60 to 75 with renal cell carcinoma.

The V gene is TRBV7-3, the J gene TRBJ2-4, with a weak D call TRBD1 (5 bases). Germline V gives CDR1 SGHTA, CDR2 FQGTGA. V shed 8 bases and J shed 5 bases, with 10 bases lying between them. This CDR3 has 12 amino acids. For the CDR3, the DNA is TGTGCCAGCGCGACAGATCAAAACATTCAGTACTTC. Translation gives CASATDQNIQYF.

This clone has a count of ten or more. J is TRBJ2-2 and V is TRBV5-1; 7 bases align to TRBD2. The V gene's germline CDR1 is SGHRS and CDR2 YFSETQ. The length of the CDR3 is 17 residues. V was clipped by 2 bases and J by 4 bases; unmatched bases: 11. The CDR3 sequence: CASSLEGLAEITGELFF. In nucleotides, the CDR3 is TGCGCCAGCAGCTTAGAGGGTCTAGCGGAAATCACCGGGGAGCTGTTTTTT.

V is TRBV25-1 and J is TRBJ2-5, with 8 bases identical to TRBD1. The J call may not be correct, given that the DNA end is closer to TRBJ2-7. CDR3 length: 16 residues. Per the germline V gene, CDR1 is MGHDK and CDR2 is SYGVNS. CDR3 sequence reads: CASSYTGQGTSYEQYF. The CDR3 region has the DNA TGTGCCAGCAGTTACACCGGACAGGGCACTTCGTACGAGCAGTACTTC.

The chain has TRBV5-1 and TRBJ1-4; D might be TRBD1 (6 bases). Trimming removed 0 bases from V and 7 bases from J, with 16 bases in between. The CDR3 extends over 16 amino acids. Looked up from germline, CDR1 is SGHRS and CDR2 is YFSETQ. CDR3 DNA: TGCGCCAGCAGCTTGGGACAGGTGGGAATCGGTGAAAAACTGTTTTTT. It codes for CASSLGQVGIGEKLFF.

This clone was found once. V usage is TRBV19 and J usage is TRBJ2-5; TRBD2 agrees at 12 bases. This CDR3 contains 15 residues. Germline loops: CDR1 LNHDA, CDR2 SQIVND (reference sequence). With 1 base clipped from V and 4 bases from J, the junction kept 1 base outside the gene matches. CDR3 in DNA: TGTGCCAGTAGTATAGGGGGACTAGCGGGAGAGACCCAGTACTTC. It yields the protein CASSIGGLAGETQYF. Using reference TRBV19 and TRBJ2-5 for the parts outside the CDR3, the full variable domain is DGGITQSPKYLFRKEGQNVTLSCEQNLNHDAMYWYRQDPGQGLRLIYYSQIVNDFQKGDIAEGYSVSREKKESFPLTVTSAQKNPTAFYLCASSIGGLAGETQYFGPGTRLLVL.